The 20 T cell receptor beta chains listed next were all sequenced from one sample in a study of T cell changes during pregnancy in multiple sclerosis. Data came from immunoSEQ multiplex PCR; TCRdb stores just in-frame clones and leaves some out. Of around 60,000 clones listed, 93% are singletons. The material sequenced was peripheral blood, taken after pregnancy. These receptors came from a female donor with multiple sclerosis, enrolled in a pregnancy study.

The chain combines TRBV4-2 with TRBJ2-7; 9 bases are shared with TRBD2. Germline CDR1 is LGHNA and CDR2 is YNFKEQ. CDR3 length: 15 amino acids. J was trimmed by 3 bases and V by 3 bases; bases with no gene match: 6. The CDR3 region has the DNA TGTGCCAGCAGCCAGCAGGGACTAGCCAACTACGAGCAGTACTTC. It is translated as CASSQQGLANYEQYF.

The V gene is TRBV5-4, the J gene TRBJ2-3, with TRBD1 matching 10 bases. CDR1 is SGHNT, CDR2 YYREEE, per germline (reference sequence). With 4 bases clipped from V and 4 bases from J, the junction kept 6 bases outside the gene matches. The CDR3 consists of 15 residues. The CDR3 bases are TGTGCCAGCAGCCCTGGGACAGGGGCGGCAGATACGCAGTATTTT. Its translation is CASSPGTGAADTQYF.

The chain employs TRBV15 and TRBJ2-1; 9 nucleotides match TRBD2. With V trimmed by 6 bases and J by 7 bases, 10 bases remained unmatched. Per germline, CDR1 LNHNV and CDR2 YYDKDF (reference sequence). The CDR3 is 15 amino acids. The CDR3 protein is CATSGSGSSWNEQFF. Written as DNA, the CDR3 is TGTGCCACCAGTGGTAGCGGGAGCAGCTGGAATGAGCAGTTCTTC.

This chain links TRBV27 with TRBJ2-2; TRBD2 agrees at 11 bases. Per germline, CDR1 MNHEY and CDR2 SMNVEV (reference sequence). CDR3 length: 18 residues. V lost 3 bases and J lost 0; bases outside the gene matches: 6. CDR3 in DNA: TGTGCCAGCAGTTTTTTAGCGGGAGGGCCCGCGAACACCGGGGAGCTGTTTTTT. Its protein is CASSFLAGGPANTGELFF.

The CDR3 nucleotides are TGCGCCAGCAGCTCCGGGACTAGCGGGATGTCACATGAGCAGTTCTTC. Its translation is CASSSGTSGMSHEQFF. This chain uses TRBV5-1 with TRBJ2-1, with 13 bases lining up with TRBD2. CDR1 and CDR2 from the germline V gene are SGHRS and YFSETQ. There are 16 residues in the CDR3. The J segment lost 8 bases and the V segment lost 3 bases, leaving 8 bases of the junction unmatched.

The chain employs TRBV11-2 and TRBJ2-2; a weak D match, TRBD1 (6 bases). CDR1 is SGHAT and CDR2 is FQNNGV in the germline V gene. The CDR3 has 14 amino acids. V was trimmed by 2 bases and J by 5 bases, leaving 9 bases between them. The CDR3 protein is CASSLSQGTGELFF. CDR3 DNA: TGTGCCAGCAGCTTATCCCAGGGGACCGGGGAGCTGTTTTTT.

CDR3 region: CASSEWSAYEQYF. Here the CDR3 DNA reads TGTGCCAGCAGTGAATGGTCGGCCTACGAGCAGTACTTC. This chain joins TRBV25-1 and TRBJ2-7; D unresolved. Trimming removed 1 base from V and 2 bases from J, with 6 bases in between. CDR1 is MGHDK, CDR2 SYGVNS, per germline. CDR3 length equals 13 residues.

The J gene is TRBJ2-1, the V gene TRBV28; 12 bases agree with TRBD2. The CDR3 has 15 amino acids. V trimming: 6 bases; J trimming: 10 bases; junction bases outside the gene matches: 10. The germline CDR1 and CDR2 sequences are MDHEN and SYDVKM. The CDR3 sequence: CASSWTSGNVREQFF. Here the CDR3 DNA reads TGTGCCAGCAGCTGGACTAGCGGGAACGTACGGGAGCAGTTCTTC.

This sequence joins TRBV7-9 and TRBJ1-1; TRBD1 might be the D (5 bases). The CDR3 runs 14 residues. Germline V gene lookup returns CDR1 SEHNR and CDR2 FQNEAQ (reference sequence). Trimming took off 4 bases at V and 1 base at J, with 10 bases between the two ends. CDR3 sequence: CASSWVTGNTEAFF. The CDR3 DNA reads TGTGCCAGCAGCTGGGTTACAGGGAACACTGAAGCTTTCTTT.

DNA for the CDR3: TGTGCCAGCAGCTGGCCGGGACAAAGCACAGATACGCAGTATTTT. Translation gives CASSWPGQSTDTQYF. V is TRBV5-6 and J is TRBJ2-3, with D possibly being TRBD1 (6 bases). This CDR3 is built from 15 residues. Germline loops: CDR1 SGHDT, CDR2 YYEEEE. V lost 3 bases, J lost 0 bases, and 11 bases lay in between.

This chain uses TRBV28 with TRBJ1-2; D perhaps matches TRBD1 (6 bases). V was pared by 3 bases and J by 4 bases, with 15 bases between. The CDR3 contains 15 residues. CDR1 and CDR2 (germline): MDHEN, SYDVKM. CDR3 in amino acids: CASSFFQGLGYGYTF. In nucleotides, the CDR3 is TGTGCCAGCAGTTTTTTTCAGGGGCTAGGCTATGGCTACACCTTC.

J is TRBJ1-1 and V is TRBV15; D not resolved. V was cut by 1 base and J by 4 bases, with 10 bases left in between. Germline CDR1 LNHNV, CDR2 YYDKDF (reference sequence). This CDR3 is 14 amino acids long. The CDR3 is CATSRVIPFTEAFF. The CDR3 region has the DNA TGTGCCACCAGCAGAGTAATCCCTTTCACTGAAGCTTTCTTT.

The genes are TRBV19 and TRBJ1-2; TRBD1 might be the D (5 bases). Between the trimmed V and J ends, which lost 7 bases and 8 bases, there was a span of 23 bases. Germline lookup yields CDR1 LNHDA and CDR2 SQIVND (reference sequence). CDR3 length equals 15 residues. For the CDR3, the DNA is TGTGCCAGTACCTCGAACGGCAGGGAGGGAAAGGGCTACACCTTC. It translates to CASTSNGREGKGYTF.

The rearrangement joins TRBV4-1 to TRBJ2-3; no reliable D call. The V end was cut by 4 bases, the J end by 0 bases, with 11 bases between. Germline V lookup: CDR1 MGHRA, CDR2 YSYEKL. The CDR3 is 15 amino acids. The CDR3: CASSPKELSTDTQYF. The CDR3 coding sequence is TGCGCCAGCAGCCCAAAGGAGCTTAGCACAGATACGCAGTATTTT.

The chain links TRBV5-1 to TRBJ1-1, with D hard to call. From germline, CDR1 is SGHRS and CDR2 YFSETQ. There are 15 residues in the CDR3. V lost 2 bases to trimming and J lost 0 bases, with 11 bases between them. Here the CDR3 reads CASSFVGRMNTEAFF. The CDR3 DNA reads as TGCGCCAGCAGCTTTGTGGGCAGGATGAACACTGAAGCTTTCTTT.

The gene calls are TRBV2 and TRBJ2-7; D gene unclear. Germline lookup yields CDR1 SNHLY and CDR2 FYNNEI. The CDR3 length is 12 residues. The germline V and J ends were trimmed by 1 base and 6 bases, with 7 bases remaining between them. In DNA form, the CDR3 reads TGTGCCAGCAGTGAAGTTCTCGGCGAGCAGTACTTC. The encoded protein is CASSEVLGEQYF.

In this sample, this clone turned up once. The same CDR3 can be traced to other DNA sequences in this sample. V is TRBV30 and J is TRBJ2-2; weak D call: TRBD2 (6 bases). Germline loops: CDR1 GTSNPN, CDR2 SVGIG (reference sequence). The CDR3 loop spans 16 amino acids. Trimming removed 3 bases from V and 6 bases from J, with 20 bases in between. DNA for the CDR3: TGTGCCTGGAGGATCTTGGCGCGGGGTTACTCCGGGGAGCTGTTTTTT. Protein sequence: CAWRILARGYSGELFF.

The chain recombines TRBV7-2 with TRBJ1-2; 7 bases are a match to TRBD1. The CDR3 spans 15 residues. Germline V gene sequence: CDR1 SGHTA, CDR2 FQGNSA. J gave up 4 bases and V 6 bases, and 11 bases lay outside the gene matches. DNA of the CDR3: TGTGCCAGCAGGCGACAGGGTATACTAGGCTATGGCTACACCTTC. Its protein product is CASRRQGILGYGYTF.

The chain is built from TRBV7-9 and TRBJ1-4; 9 bases align to TRBD1. Germline loops: CDR1 SEHNR, CDR2 FQNEAQ (reference sequence). CDR3 size: 15 residues. V dropped 1 base and J dropped 8; count of bases not matched to a gene: 5. The CDR3 nucleotides read TGTGCCAGCAGCTTAGGGGACAGGGTAAAGGAAAAACTGTTTTTT. Translation: CASSLGDRVKEKLFF.

The chain combines TRBV11-2 with TRBJ1-5; D not certain. Trimming removed 5 bases at V and 0 bases at J, with 14 bases between. The CDR3 is made up of 16 amino acids. Germline values: CDR1 SGHAT, CDR2 FQNNGV. CDR3 region: CASSPGAGNSNQPQHF. The CDR3 DNA reads TGTGCCAGCAGCCCAGGTGCAGGAAATAGCAATCAGCCCCAGCATTTT.